This T cell receptor beta chain came from a study of long-term antiretroviral therapy in people with HIV. Study results and caveats: Subsequent to ART, diversity was augmented yet persisted below that of transplant donor controls.

A note on this clone: Its antigen remains unknown.

Version v3.0 of the immunoSEQ assay was performed at survey level. Assay used: immunoSEQ multiplex PCR; TCRdb lists only in-frame clones, some missing. The sample has about 28,000 clones, roughly 86% seen once; the top ten hold approximately 4.8%. CDR1 and CDR2 from the germline V gene are SGHTA and FQGTGA. The CDR3 totals 13 residues. Trimming took 5 bases from V and 3 from J, leaving 10 bases between them. The rearrangement joins TRBV7-3 to TRBJ1-1; D gene unclear. The specimen comprised unsorted PBMCs, sampled 0.8 years after starting antiretroviral therapy. This receptor was obtained from a woman younger than 45 with HIV. The CDR3 spells CASSPTWDTEAFF. CDR3 nucleotides: TGTGCCAGCAGCCCCACCTGGGACACTGAAGCTTTCTTT.